Listed here are 15 T cell receptor beta chains from one sample, sequenced in a study of blood T cell repertoires in COVID-19. Produced via immunoSEQ multiplex PCR; TCRdb's table is partial and in-frame only. The sample records fewer than 200,000 clones, around two thirds being singletons. What was sequenced was peripheral blood. The receptors stem from a woman of 80 years or more with acute or convalescent COVID-19.

The V call is TRBV6-6, the J call TRBJ1-6; the match to TRBD1 covers 7 bases. Losses at the gene ends were 6 bases for V and 5 bases for J; bases not matched to a gene: 7. The CDR3 covers 15 residues. Germline V gene data show CDR1 as MNHNY and CDR2 as SVGAGI (reference sequence). The CDR3 DNA sequence: TGTGCCAGCAGCCCAAGACAGGGCAATAATTCACCCCTCCACTTT. This codes for CASSPRQGNNSPLHF.

The sample holds a few counts of this clone. V and J are TRBV27 and TRBJ1-1; tentatively, D is TRBD1 (5 bases). V lost 9 bases and J lost 3, with 17 bases in between. CDR1 is MNHEY, CDR2 SMNVEV, per germline (reference sequence). The CDR3 spans 14 residues. The DNA for the CDR3 is TGTGCCAGTTGGCGGGGGTTGCGGTACACTGAAGCTTTCTTT. Amino acid sequence: CASWRGLRYTEAFF.

The rearrangement joins TRBV4-3 to TRBJ2-7; TRBD2 aligns across 12 bases. V lost 1 base to trimming and J lost 3 bases; unmatched junction nucleotides: 1. Germline CDR1 LGHNA, CDR2 YSLEER. The CDR3 has 15 amino acids. CDR3 bases: TGCGCCAGCAGCCAAGGGACTAGCGGGAACTACGAGCAGTACTTC. Amino acid sequence: CASSQGTSGNYEQYF.

This clone was seen a handful of times. The genes are TRBV19 and TRBJ1-4, with D maybe TRBD1 (5 bases). Trimming cost V 3 bases and J 3 bases, with 5 bases left between them. The CDR3 consists of 13 residues. CDR1 and CDR2 (germline): LNHDA, SQIVND (reference sequence). The CDR3 coding sequence is TGTGCCAGTAGTATCAGGGCTAATGAAAAACTGTTTTTT. Encoded protein: CASSIRANEKLFF.

The J gene is TRBJ2-5, the V gene TRBV11-2, with D perhaps matching TRBD1 (6 bases). The V end lost 6 bases, the J end lost 0 bases, and 14 bases lay between the germline ends. The CDR3 runs to 15 residues. CDR1 is SGHAT, CDR2 FQNNGV, per germline. CDR3 sequence (DNA): TGTGCCAGCAGTAGGGACATTGAATACCAAGAGACCCAGTACTTC. Protein sequence: CASSRDIEYQETQYF.

The chain uses TRBV19 and TRBJ2-7; 7 nucleotides match TRBD1. Germline V lookup: CDR1 LNHDA, CDR2 SQIVND (reference sequence). J gave up 1 base and V 8 bases, and 2 bases lay outside the gene matches. The CDR3 has 12 amino acids. As DNA, the CDR3 is TGTGCCAGTGGGGGACAGTCCTACGAGCAGTACTTC. Its translation is CASGGQSYEQYF.

This clone was counted a single time. The chain recombines TRBV6-5 with TRBJ1-3; D unresolved. This CDR3 is built from 13 residues. V was shortened by 8 bases and J by 0 bases, with 8 bases between the two germline ends. Germline V gene sequence: CDR1 MNHEY, CDR2 SVGAGI. The CDR3 loop is CASEANSGNTIYF. DNA of the CDR3: TGTGCCAGCGAGGCCAACTCTGGAAACACCATATATTTT.

The CDR3 DNA is TGTGCCAGCAGCCAAGTCACGGGAGGGAACATTCAGTACTTC. It specifies CASSQVTGGNIQYF. The chain links TRBV3-1 (or the pseudogene TRBV3-2) to TRBJ2-4; 8 bases align to TRBD2. This CDR3 region has 14 residues. The junction had 3 bases not matched to a gene; V was cut back by 1 base and J by 7 bases. Per germline, CDR1 LGHDT and CDR2 YNNKEL (reference sequence).

This clone has a handful of counts. This chain connects TRBV12-3 or TRBV12-4 to TRBJ2-1; maybe TRBD2 (5 bases). The germline V and J ends were trimmed by 5 bases and 13 bases, with 15 bases remaining between them. This CDR3 has 12 amino acids. This chain's CDR3 is CASSPLRALQFF. DNA for the CDR3: TGTGCCAGCAGTCCTCTGAGGGCATTACAGTTCTTC.

J is TRBJ2-3 and V is TRBV7-2; a weak D match, TRBD2 (6 bases). CDR3 size: 14 residues. Trimming left V 3 bases short and J 3 bases short, with 10 bases between. Germline V CDR1 and CDR2: SGHTA, FQGNSA. The CDR3 is CASSLGLATDTQYF. CDR3 DNA: TGTGCCAGCAGCTTGGGACTTGCAACAGATACGCAGTATTTT.

The chain carries TRBV3-1 (or the pseudogene TRBV3-2) and TRBJ2-2, with D possibly TRBD2 on 6 matching bases. The V end was cut by 0 bases, the J end by 4 bases, with 18 bases between. Germline CDR1 LGHDT, CDR2 YNNKEL (reference sequence). CDR3 length: 18 residues. In DNA form, the CDR3 reads TGTGCCAGCAGCCAAGAAGCGTGGGCGGGACGAGGCACCGGGGAGCTGTTTTTT. The encoded protein is CASSQEAWAGRGTGELFF.

This chain connects TRBV20-1 to TRBJ1-1, with D possibly being TRBD1 (6 bases). Germline assignment: CDR1 DFQATT and CDR2 SNEGSKA (reference sequence). The CDR3 loop spans 11 amino acids. Trimming pared 6 bases from V and 4 bases from J, leaving 9 bases between. The CDR3 here is CSARGSTEAFF. In DNA, the CDR3 is TGCAGTGCAAGGGGGAGCACTGAAGCTTTCTTT.

The J gene is TRBJ2-5, the V gene TRBV18, with 10 nucleotides matching TRBD2. This CDR3 has 16 residues. The germline gives CDR1 KGHSH, CDR2 LQKENI. The V segment lost 4 bases and the J segment 2 bases; nucleotides outside the gene matches: 7. Here the CDR3 reads CASSRFGTSEQETQYF. CDR3 coding DNA: TGTGCCAGCTCACGATTCGGGACTAGCGAACAAGAGACCCAGTACTTC.

The chain employs TRBV27 and TRBJ1-1; tentatively, D is TRBD1 (6 bases). The CDR3 totals 13 residues. Trimming cost V 5 bases and J 5 bases, with 12 bases left between them. Germline CDR1 MNHEY, CDR2 SMNVEV (reference sequence). CDR3 in amino acids: CASSILQGTEAFF. As DNA, the CDR3 is TGTGCCAGCAGTATCTTACAGGGAACTGAAGCTTTCTTT.

CDR3 in DNA: TGCGCCAGCAGCTACCCCGGGACAGGGGGTAGGATCGCCATATATTTT. Encoded protein: CASSYPGTGGRIAIYF. The rearrangement joins TRBV4-1 to TRBJ1-3; TRBD1 aligns across 11 bases. The CDR3 totals 16 residues. With 5 bases clipped from V and 11 bases from J, the junction kept 14 bases outside the gene matches. Germline V gives CDR1 MGHRA, CDR2 YSYEKL.